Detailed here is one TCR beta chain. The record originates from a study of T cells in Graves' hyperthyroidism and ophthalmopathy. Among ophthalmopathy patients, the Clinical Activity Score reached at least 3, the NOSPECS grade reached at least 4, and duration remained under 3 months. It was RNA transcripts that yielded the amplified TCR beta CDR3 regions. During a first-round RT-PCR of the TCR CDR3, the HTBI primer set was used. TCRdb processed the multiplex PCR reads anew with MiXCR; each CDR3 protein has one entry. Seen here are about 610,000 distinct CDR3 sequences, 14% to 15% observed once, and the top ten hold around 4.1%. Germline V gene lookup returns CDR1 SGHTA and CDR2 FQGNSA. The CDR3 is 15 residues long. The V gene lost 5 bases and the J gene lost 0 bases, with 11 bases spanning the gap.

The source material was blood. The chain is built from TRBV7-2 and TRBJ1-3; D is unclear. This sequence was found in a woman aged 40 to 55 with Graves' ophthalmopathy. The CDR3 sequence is CASSRTVDSGNTIYF. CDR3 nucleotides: TGTGCCAGCAGCCGGACCGTTGACTCTGGAAACACCATATATTTT.